This T cell receptor (beta chain) was profiled in a study of blood T cells in healthy people across ages (dated by TCRdb to about 2015). Background on the whole study: Template switching captured roughly one uniquely barcoded TCR beta cDNA molecule per two T cells in model experiments. For two donors (one aged 18 to 30 and one aged 80 or older), the study analyzed two additional independent replicas of 1 million unique cDNA reads from the same blood draw. To avoid experimental bias, donors of different ages were randomly spread across the sequencing lanes. Using deep sequencing normalized with unique cDNA molecular identifiers, the study measured how TCR beta repertoire diversity changes with age. Four age groups were formed from the donors: young (average approximately 15 years), middle-aged (around 37), aged (roughly 56) and long-lived (roughly 81).

This clonotype appeared a few times. The antigen it recognizes is unknown. Qualities for individual bases were not recorded, and no much larger clone is one base off. Findings and caveats that apply to the study as a whole: Estimates of total diversity based on one million sequenced T cells were regarded as lower bounds and as underestimates. Conclusive comparison of naive and antigen-experienced compartments was prevented by the profiling of bulk unsorted PBMCs. Because the CMV infection status of the donors was unknown, age-related changes in expanded clonotypes may potentially have been confounded. Compared with the aged group, more naive CD4+ T cells, fewer expanded clones and increased TCR diversity were shown by the long-lived group, suggesting age selection. Observed TCR beta diversity correlated strongly with the percentage of naive T cells measured by flow cytometry. As age increased, observed TCR beta diversity per million T cells dropped in a roughly linear way, and a significant reduction was already evident by age about 40.

The donors were about 40 Caucasian individuals from Russia, aged about 6 to 100 years, who were systemically healthy. Each donor gave about 9.7 milliliters of peripheral blood, drawn into EDTA-treated Vacutainer tubes. Ficoll-Paque density-gradient centrifugation was used to isolate PBMCs, with at least 7 million per sample. Total RNA was extracted from PBMCs with Trizol reagent, with at least 5.5 micrograms obtained per sample. Naive CD45RAhigh/CD27high T cell percentages were measured by flow cytometry on a PBMC aliquot from every donor. The library was obtained by 5' RACE. The sequencer was an Illumina HiSeq 2500. A second about 7 to 11 cycle PCR used a sample-barcoded 5' primer and a J-beta primer mix. A template-switch 5' adaptor carrying 12 random nucleotides introduced a unique molecular identifier onto each TCR beta cDNA molecule. Each sample yielded at least 3 million CDR3-containing paired-end reads. First-strand cDNA was synthesized from all RNA with the Mint cDNA synthesis kit, primed by a TRBC-specific oligonucleotide. Following uracil-DNA glycosylase treatment, all cDNA underwent a first 18-cycle PCR with the universal primers M1SS and BC2_uni_R. The authors' analysis ran thus. Each sample was normalized by randomly selecting 1 million high-quality reads, each carrying a distinct molecular identifier. Reads with shared molecular identifiers were discarded instead of being binned into consensus sequences. MiTCR, run with a Q25 quality threshold and the strictest error-elimination algorithm, handled CDR3 identification, clonotype clustering and error correction. A nonparametric unseen species model with Euler transformation was used to estimate lower-bound total TCR beta diversity. TCRdb reprocessed the public reads (quality trimming at Q25 with fastp, clone calling with MiXCR) and kept in-frame beta chains. Rows with one shared CDR3 protein collapse into an entry with the most common genes and DNA. The V and J calls were not made by the authors but by TCRdb's processing. Counted in this sample were roughly 1.6 million distinct CDR3 sequences; approximately 32% of them appeared once. Of the sample, about 11% is held by the ten largest clones.

The clonotype was recovered from a woman under 40 in good health. Sequences were obtained from blood.

DNA sequence: TGTGCCAGCAGCCAAGATGGTGGCGGGAGGTGGACAGATACGCAGTATTTT. Translated, this gives CASSQDGGGRWTDTQYF. The sequence joins TRBV14 to TRBJ2-3, and 8 bases in between align with TRBD2. The germline V gene gives CDR1 as SGHDN and CDR2 as FVKESK. The CDR3 starts with the cysteine, ends with the phenylalanine, and has 17 residues. Of the read, only the CDR3 DNA is kept; its 51 bases are in frame from base 1. Ends trimmed: V by 0 bases, J by 3 bases; bases unmatched to a gene: 8.